These 25 T cell receptor beta chains came from one sample sequenced in a study of T cells after yellow fever vaccination. MiXCR was run by TCRdb on the 5' RACE reads, yielding one entry per CDR3 protein. The sample lists a few hundred thousand distinct CDR3 sequences, about 8.3% occurring once. Sequenced here: PBMCs, sampled about 41 days after the first yellow fever vaccination. Every receptor here comes from a man aged 18 to 29 who received the YFV17D yellow fever vaccine.

The rearrangement links TRBV20-1 to TRBJ2-7; D perhaps matches TRBD1 (6 bases). Germline lookup yields CDR1 DFQATT and CDR2 SNEGSKA (reference sequence). The V gene lost 0 bases and the J gene lost 4 bases, with 7 bases spanning the gap. There are 12 residues in the CDR3. CDR3 sequence: CSAREDSYEQYF. DNA for the CDR3: TGCAGTGCTAGAGAGGACAGTTACGAGCAGTACTTC.

The sample holds one count of this clonotype. The chain employs TRBV7-2 and TRBJ1-1, with TRBD1 identical over 7 bases. The CDR3 covers 13 residues. V shed 10 bases and J 4 bases; nucleotides not matched to a gene: 9. Germline lookup yields CDR1 SGHTA and CDR2 FQGNSA. CDR3 sequence (DNA): TGTGCCACCGCAGGGGGACAGCGCACTGAAGCTTTCTTT. Protein: CATAGGQRTEAFF. The full variable domain, completed using reference TRBV7-2 and TRBJ1-1, is GAGVSQSPSNKVTEKGKDVELRCDPISGHTALYWYRQSLGQGLEFLIYFQGNSAPDKSGLPSDRFSAERTGGSVSTLTIQRTQQEDSAVYLCATAGGQRTEAFFGQGTRLTVV.

This clonotype has at least ten counts. This chain joins TRBV12-3 or TRBV12-4 and TRBJ1-3, with D unresolved. V lost 5 bases, J lost 0 bases, and 17 bases lay in between. The CDR3 consists of 17 residues. The CDR3 loop reads CASSPKDPYYSGNTIYF. The DNA for the CDR3 is TGTGCCAGCAGTCCGAAGGACCCGTACTACTCTGGAAACACCATATATTTT.

This clonotype was observed at least ten times. The genes are TRBV12-3 or TRBV12-4 and TRBJ1-5, with D hard to call. The CDR3 contains 15 residues. The V and J ends lost 3 bases and 11 bases respectively, with 20 bases between them. CDR3 protein: CASSLHSGSGLSQHF. CDR3 DNA: TGTGCCAGCAGTTTGCATTCGGGCTCCGGGTTATCCCAGCATTTT.

This clonotype has a handful of counts. This rearrangement joins TRBV7-2 to TRBJ2-2; D may be TRBD2 (6 bases). Trimming left V 7 bases short and J 4 bases short, with 10 bases between. Per the germline V gene, CDR1 is SGHTA and CDR2 is FQGNSA. CDR3 length: 13 residues. The CDR3 protein is CASTTGVTGELFF. As DNA, the CDR3 is TGTGCCAGCACCACGGGGGTCACCGGGGAGCTGTTTTTT.

The V call is TRBV6-5, the J call TRBJ1-2, with unresolved D. The CDR3 extends over 13 amino acids. V was clipped by 4 bases and J by 4 bases, with 10 bases between them. Germline loops: CDR1 MNHEY, CDR2 SVGAGI. The CDR3 DNA follows: TGTGCCAGCAGTTCCCCCGTAGGCTATGGCTACACCTTC. Its protein product is CASSSPVGYGYTF.

This clonotype came up a few times. The chain carries TRBV20-1 and TRBJ1-4, with 8 nucleotides matching TRBD1. This CDR3 is built from 13 residues. CDR1 and CDR2 from the germline V gene are DFQATT and SNEGSKA (reference sequence). The trim removed 6 bases at V and 4 bases at J, leaving 4 bases unmatched. The chain's CDR3 is CSARDRINEKLFF. CDR3 DNA sequence: TGCAGTGCCAGGGACAGGATTAATGAAAAACTGTTTTTT.

The chain recombines TRBV12-3 or TRBV12-4 with TRBJ1-2; D is unresolved. Between the trimmed V and J ends, which lost 5 bases and 2 bases, there was a span of 6 bases. The CDR3 loop spans 12 amino acids. CDR3 sequence reads: CASSPMNYGYTF. The CDR3 nucleotides read TGTGCCAGCAGTCCGATGAACTATGGCTACACCTTC.

This clonotype was counted between two and nine times. V and J are TRBV7-6 and TRBJ2-1; 7 bases agree with TRBD2. Germline values: CDR1 SGHVS, CDR2 FNYEAQ. The CDR3 length is 13 residues. After removal of 6 bases from V and 5 bases from J, the junction contained 4 bases not matched to a gene. Here the CDR3 DNA reads TGTGCCAGCAGGGGGACTAAAAACAATGAGCAGTTCTTC. It specifies CASRGTKNNEQFF.

This clonotype came up a few times. V usage is TRBV6-1 and J usage is TRBJ1-1; tentative D call: TRBD1 (5 bases). The CDR3 length is 15 residues. Trimming left V 5 bases short and J 0 bases short, with 13 bases between. The V gene's germline CDR1 is MNHNS and CDR2 SASEGT. CDR3 residues: CASSPEDNVNTEAFF. The CDR3 coding sequence is TGTGCCAGCAGTCCCGAGGACAACGTGAACACTGAAGCTTTCTTT.

This clonotype was seen more than once but under ten times. The chain uses TRBV29-1 and TRBJ1-5; D gene ambiguous. CDR3 length: 12 residues. With 0 bases removed from V and 5 bases from J, the gap between germline ends came to 5 bases. The germline CDR1 and CDR2 sequences are SQVTM and ANQGSEA. Here the CDR3 DNA reads TGCAGCGTTGAAGATCGAGATCAGCCCCAGCATTTT. Residues: CSVEDRDQPQHF.

As concerns this clonotype: Mismatch with germline at one junction end may stem from a read error. The chain has TRBV11-2 and TRBJ1-3; D remains unclear. This CDR3 is 17 amino acids long. Looked up from germline, CDR1 is SGHAT and CDR2 is FQNNGV. The CDR3 bases are TGTGCCAGCACCTTAGAGAGCGGTTTTTACTCTGGAAACACCATATATTTT. It yields the protein CASTLESGFYSGNTIYF. The full variable domain, in which reference TRBV11-2 and TRBJ1-3 provide the parts outside the CDR3, is EAGVAQSPRYKIIEKRQSVAFWCNPISGHATLYWYQQILGQGPKLLIQFQNNGVVDDSQLPKDRFSAERLKGVDSTLKIQPAKLEDSAVYLCASTLESGFYSGNTIYFGEGSWLTVV.

This clonotype was counted a few times. This rearrangement joins TRBV4-3 to TRBJ1-1; D possibly corresponds to TRBD1 (5 bases). This CDR3 is 15 amino acids long. With 1 base removed from V and 11 bases from J, the gap between germline ends came to 20 bases. In germline, CDR1 is LGHNA, CDR2 YSLEER. The CDR3 region is CASSQGSRARWGAFF. CDR3 bases: TGCGCCAGCAGCCAAGGTTCCAGGGCAAGGTGGGGGGCTTTCTTT.

This clonotype was seen a few times. The chain uses TRBV7-2 and TRBJ1-5, with D unclear. CDR1 SGHTA and CDR2 FQGNSA come from the germline V gene. Trimming cost V 1 base and J 3 bases, with 7 bases left between them. This CDR3 is 14 amino acids long. The CDR3 is CASSLVPNNQPQHF. The CDR3, as DNA: TGTGCCAGCAGCTTAGTACCAAACAATCAGCCCCAGCATTTT.

The rearrangement links TRBV20-1 to TRBJ1-1; no clear D gene. Germline CDR1 DFQATT, CDR2 SNEGSKA (reference sequence). The V end was cut by 0 bases, the J end by 11 bases, with 7 bases between. This CDR3 is 10 amino acids long. CDR3 amino acids: CSARDIGAFF. CDR3 DNA: TGCAGTGCTAGAGATATAGGCGCTTTCTTT.

V and J are TRBV20-1 and TRBJ2-2; maybe TRBD2 (5 bases). This CDR3 contains 14 residues. Germline V CDR1 and CDR2: DFQATT, SNEGSKA (reference sequence). Deletions cut 1 base from V and 5 bases from J, with 11 bases between. The CDR3 loop reads CSARGGGGTGELFF. As DNA, the CDR3 is TGCAGTGCTAGAGGAGGAGGTGGGACCGGGGAGCTGTTTTTT.

This clonotype showed up just a few times. The chain employs TRBV5-4 and TRBJ2-2; 7 nucleotides line up with TRBD1. With V trimmed by 4 bases and J by 4 bases, 10 bases remained unmatched. Germline values: CDR1 SGHNT, CDR2 YYREEE (reference sequence). The CDR3 sequence is 16 residues long. The CDR3 loop is CASSPAGGYSTGELFF. CDR3 DNA: TGTGCCAGCAGCCCCGCAGGGGGTTATAGCACCGGGGAGCTGTTTTTT.

The chain is built from TRBV5-1 and TRBJ2-7; D is uncertain. In germline, CDR1 is SGHRS, CDR2 YFSETQ. The CDR3 is 13 amino acids. The ends were cut back, 0 bases at V and 3 bases at J, with 7 bases in the middle. The CDR3 loop reads CASSLAADYEQYF. CDR3 nucleotide sequence: TGCGCCAGCAGCTTGGCGGCAGACTACGAGCAGTACTTC.

This clonotype was picked up a small number of times. The chain recombines TRBV6-2 or TRBV6-3 with TRBJ1-1, with D perhaps matching TRBD1 (5 bases). The CDR3 spans 14 residues. Deletions cut 8 bases from V and 3 bases from J, with 16 bases between. CDR1 and CDR2 (germline): MNHEY, SVGEGT. The CDR3 DNA is TGTGCCAGCTGGGTCGGGACGGCCTACACTGAAGCTTTCTTT. It yields the protein CASWVGTAYTEAFF.

This sequence joins TRBV30 and TRBJ1-4, with TRBD1 matching 9 bases. CDR3 length: 15 amino acids. V lost 5 bases and J lost 4; bases outside the gene matches: 8. The germline CDR1 and CDR2 sequences are GTSNPN and SVGIG (reference sequence). CDR3: CAWGKGTGFNEKLFF. In nucleotides, the CDR3 is TGTGCCTGGGGGAAAGGGACAGGGTTTAATGAAAAACTGTTTTTT.

A few counts support this clonotype. This chain links TRBV5-6 with TRBJ2-5; D remains ambiguous. The length of the CDR3 is 14 residues. Trimming took off 0 bases at V and 4 bases at J, with 10 bases between the two ends. Germline V gene data show CDR1 as SGHDT and CDR2 as YYEEEE. The CDR3 here is CASSLGGLRETQYF. CDR3 bases: TGTGCCAGCAGCTTGGGGGGTTTACGAGAGACCCAGTACTTC.

This chain links TRBV6-2 or TRBV6-3 with TRBJ2-1; D remains unclear. The V gene's germline CDR1 is MNHEY and CDR2 SVGEGT. The germline V and J ends were trimmed by 2 bases and 7 bases, with 6 bases remaining between them. This CDR3 has 12 residues. Here the CDR3 reads CASSYGRNEQFF. CDR3 DNA sequence: TGTGCCAGCAGTTACGGGCGAAATGAGCAGTTCTTC.

The V call is TRBV5-1, the J call TRBJ2-1; TRBD1 is a possible D gene (6 bases). This CDR3 comprises 14 residues. Trimming pared 4 bases from V and 5 bases from J, leaving 13 bases between. CDR1 and CDR2 (germline): SGHRS, YFSETQ. The CDR3 is CASSLEGVDNEQFF. In DNA, the CDR3 is TGCGCCAGCAGCCTAGAGGGGGTTGACAATGAGCAGTTCTTC.

This clonotype came up many times. This sequence joins TRBV20-1 and TRBJ1-3, with no clear D. Germline V gives CDR1 DFQATT, CDR2 SNEGSKA (reference sequence). The CDR3 extends over 16 amino acids. Trimming took 3 bases from V and 2 from J, leaving 17 bases between them. CDR3 coding DNA: TGCAGTGCTAGCGGCCGAGGGAACTCACCTGGAAACACCATATATTTT. Amino acid sequence: CSASGRGNSPGNTIYF.

This clonotype was observed a single time. This rearrangement joins TRBV18 to TRBJ2-2; 9 bases line up with TRBD1. Germline V CDR1 and CDR2: KGHSH, LQKENI. The CDR3 runs 18 residues. V was clipped by 2 bases and J by 5 bases; unmatched bases: 12. The CDR3 DNA reads as TGTGCCAGCTCACCAACCCTGGGACAGGGAAAAGGAACCGGGGAGCTGTTTTTT. This gives the protein CASSPTLGQGKGTGELFF.